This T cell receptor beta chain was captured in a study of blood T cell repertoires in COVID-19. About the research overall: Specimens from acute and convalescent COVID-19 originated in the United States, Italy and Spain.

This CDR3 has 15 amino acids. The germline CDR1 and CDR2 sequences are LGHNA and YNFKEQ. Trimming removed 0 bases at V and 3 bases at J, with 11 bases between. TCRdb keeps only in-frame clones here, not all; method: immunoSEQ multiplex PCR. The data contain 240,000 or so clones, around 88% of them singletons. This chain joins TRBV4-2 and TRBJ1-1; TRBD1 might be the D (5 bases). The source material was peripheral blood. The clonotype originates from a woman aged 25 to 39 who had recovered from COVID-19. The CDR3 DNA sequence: TGTGCCAGCAGCCAAGATAGGGGCAGGGACACTGAAGCTTTCTTT. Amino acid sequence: CASSQDRGRDTEAFF.